These 17 T cell receptor beta chains originate from one sample sequenced in a study of Graves' ophthalmopathy and Graves' hyperthyroidism. As the template, RNA transcripts were used to amplify TCR beta CDR3 regions. The workflow started with a first-round RT-PCR run with HTBI primers and then moved on to a second-round multiplex PCR. TCRdb reprocessed the multiplex PCR reads with MiXCR, giving one entry per CDR3 protein. In the table there are about 620,000 distinct CDR3 sequences, about a fifth of which are singletons. Sequenced sample: peripheral blood. Receptors were obtained from a woman under 30 with stable Graves' hyperthyroidism. Some clones in this sample may be carry-over from other donors' samples.

This clonotype was detected only once. The chain carries TRBV27 and TRBJ1-1; tentatively, D is TRBD1 (5 bases). The ends were cut back, 3 bases at V and 0 bases at J, with 11 bases in the middle. This CDR3 contains 15 residues. Per germline, CDR1 MNHEY and CDR2 SMNVEV (reference sequence). The CDR3 is CASSFLEGMNTEAFF. Here the CDR3 DNA reads TGTGCCAGCAGTTTTTTGGAGGGGATGAACACTGAAGCTTTCTTT.

The V and J genes are TRBV14 and TRBJ2-7; possibly TRBD1 for D (6 bases). V was shortened by 3 bases and J by 2 bases, with 11 bases between the two germline ends. Germline V gives CDR1 SGHDN, CDR2 FVKESK. The CDR3 has 14 amino acids. The CDR3, as DNA: TGTGCCAGCAGCCATAGCCGGGACACCTACGAGCAGTACTTC. Translated, it gives CASSHSRDTYEQYF.

This clonotype was picked up a small number of times. The chain's CDR3 is CASSQSGVAGYTF. CDR3 nucleotide sequence: TGTGCCAGCAGCCAGAGCGGGGTCGCTGGCTACACCTTC. V is TRBV7-2 and J is TRBJ1-2; D gene unclear. V lost 5 bases and J lost 7, with 14 bases in between. The CDR3 runs 13 residues. Per germline, CDR1 SGHTA and CDR2 FQGNSA.

This clonotype was recorded many times. The rearrangement links TRBV5-1 to TRBJ1-1; no definite D call. CDR1 SGHRS and CDR2 YFSETQ come from the germline V gene. V was clipped by 3 bases and J by 1 base, with 10 bases between them. This CDR3 is 14 amino acids long. CDR3 sequence reads: CASSSESTNTEAFF. The CDR3 DNA is TGCGCCAGCAGCTCGGAAAGTACGAACACTGAAGCTTTCTTT.

This clonotype was recorded at least ten times. The chain carries TRBV5-1 and TRBJ2-7; TRBD1 might be the D (6 bases). Germline V gene lookup returns CDR1 SGHRS and CDR2 YFSETQ. The CDR3 is 14 residues long. Trimming shortened V by 3 bases and J by 2 bases, and 12 bases separated the two germline ends. CDR3 nucleotide sequence: TGCGCCAGCAGCTCTACGGGACAAGCCTACGAGCAGTACTTC. It encodes CASSSTGQAYEQYF. The complete variable domain, with remaining parts taken from reference TRBV5-1 and TRBJ2-7, reads KAGVTQTPRYLIKTRGQQVTLSCSPISGHRSVSWYQQTPGQGLQFLFEYFSETQRNKGNFPGRFSGRQFSNSRSEMNVSTLELGDSALYLCASSSTGQAYEQYFGPGTRLTVT.

The rearrangement links TRBV11-2 to TRBJ2-7; TRBD2 matches 9 bases. CDR3 length: 16 amino acids. V dropped 3 bases and J dropped 2; count of bases not matched to a gene: 8. Germline lookup yields CDR1 SGHAT and CDR2 FQNNGV. The CDR3 DNA reads TGTGCCAGCAGCTTTAATTTAGCGGGAGCCCCCTACGAGCAGTACTTC. It codes for CASSFNLAGAPYEQYF.

This clonotype was counted at least ten times. V and J are TRBV28 and TRBJ2-5; no reliable D call. Trimming removed 4 bases at V and 5 bases at J, with 14 bases between. The CDR3 runs 14 residues. Germline V CDR1 and CDR2: MDHEN, SYDVKM. The CDR3 coding sequence is TGTGCCAGCAGTTCAGCGACGACCCCTGAGACCCAGTACTTC. This sequence encodes CASSSATTPETQYF.

The chain has TRBV6-2 or TRBV6-3 and TRBJ2-7; 8 nucleotides agree with TRBD1. This CDR3 has 15 residues. J gave up 0 bases and V 7 bases, and 8 bases lay outside the gene matches. Germline lookup yields CDR1 MNHEY and CDR2 SVGEGT. CDR3 amino acids: CASKPGTGGSYEQYF. In nucleotides, the CDR3 is TGTGCCAGCAAACCCGGGACAGGAGGCTCCTACGAGCAGTACTTC.

The chain recombines TRBV24-1 with TRBJ2-5, with 10 positions matching TRBD2. Per the germline V gene, CDR1 is KGHDR and CDR2 is SFDVKD. The CDR3 covers 15 residues. Trimming removed 3 bases from V and 5 bases from J; junction bases left unmatched: 5. This CDR3 is CATSDPAGGFETQYF. CDR3 sequence (DNA): TGTGCCACCAGTGATCCAGCGGGGGGGTTTGAGACCCAGTACTTC.

This clonotype was counted at least ten times. The chain employs TRBV6-1 and TRBJ1-5; D uncertain. Germline assignment: CDR1 MNHNS and CDR2 SASEGT. Trimming pared 2 bases from V and 5 bases from J, leaving 10 bases between. This CDR3 is 14 amino acids long. CDR3 nucleotide sequence: TGTGCCAGCAGTGAAACGGGCCCCGATCAGCCCCAGCATTTT. This translates into CASSETGPDQPQHF.

This clonotype was counted at least ten times. This sequence joins TRBV4-1 and TRBJ2-5; D is perhaps TRBD1 or TRBD2 (6 bases each). The CDR3 length is 16 residues. Germline values: CDR1 MGHRA, CDR2 YSYEKL. V was shortened by 4 bases and J by 3 bases, with 18 bases between the two germline ends. CDR3 nucleotides: TGCGCCAGCAGCCGAGCGCAAGGGGGGCCTAAAGAGACCCAGTACTTC. Its protein is CASSRAQGGPKETQYF.

This clonotype was picked up many times. The J gene is TRBJ2-7, the V gene TRBV6-2 or TRBV6-3, with D possibly TRBD2 on 6 matching bases. Trimming left V 0 bases short and J 3 bases short, with 12 bases between. The CDR3 is made up of 15 amino acids. CDR1 is MNHEY, CDR2 SVGEGT, per germline. The CDR3 is CASSYSPQEGYEQYF. The DNA of the CDR3 is TGTGCCAGCAGTTACTCGCCCCAGGAGGGCTACGAGCAGTACTTC.

The chain links TRBV7-9 to TRBJ2-2, with D perhaps matching TRBD1 (6 bases). The CDR3 is made up of 13 amino acids. Germline CDR1 reads SEHNR; CDR2 reads FQNEAQ (reference sequence). The ends were cut back, 6 bases at V and 5 bases at J, with 10 bases in the middle. The CDR3 DNA follows: TGTGCCAGCAGATACAGGGAAACCGGGGAGCTGTTTTTT. Encoded protein: CASRYRETGELFF.

DNA of the CDR3: TGTGCCAGCAGCCCTACCATGGGGACCTACACCGGGGAGCTGTTTTTT. Its translation is CASSPTMGTYTGELFF. The V and J genes are TRBV3-1 and TRBJ2-2; D assignment may be TRBD1 or TRBD2 (5 bases each). CDR3 length: 16 residues. Germline assignment: CDR1 LGHDT and CDR2 YNNKEL (reference sequence). Trimming cost V 4 bases and J 3 bases, with 15 bases left between them. The full variable domain, with the rest looked up from reference TRBV3-1 and TRBJ2-2, is DTAVSQTPKYLVTQMGNDKSIKCEQNLGHDTMYWYKQDSKKFLKIMFSYNNKELIINETVPNRFSPKSPDKAHLNLHINSLELGDSAVYFCASSPTMGTYTGELFFGEGSRLTVL.

The count of this clonotype is one. The chain carries TRBV28 and TRBJ2-5, with D perhaps matching TRBD1 or TRBD2 (6 bases each). Per the germline V gene, CDR1 is MDHEN and CDR2 is SYDVKM. This CDR3 is 14 amino acids long. The ends were cut back, 0 bases at V and 7 bases at J, with 12 bases in the middle. DNA for the CDR3: TGTGCCAGCAGTTTATGGGGGGGCGCGGGGACCCAGTACTTC. Translation: CASSLWGGAGTQYF.

This clonotype has ten or more counts. The chain is built from TRBV6-1 and TRBJ1-3, with a possible D match to TRBD1 (6 bases). Looked up from germline, CDR1 is MNHNS and CDR2 is SASEGT. Trimming took 6 bases from V and 0 from J, leaving 12 bases between them. The CDR3 consists of 15 residues. In nucleotides, the CDR3 is TGTGCCAGCAGCGCAGGGGAAGTCTCTGGAAACACCATATATTTT. Residues: CASSAGEVSGNTIYF.

This clonotype was counted at least ten times. The chain links TRBV7-6 to TRBJ2-5, with TRBD1 matching over 9 bases. The CDR3 covers 15 residues. The J segment lost 5 bases and the V segment lost 7 bases, leaving 11 bases of the junction unmatched. Germline loops: CDR1 SGHVS, CDR2 FNYEAQ. The CDR3 spells CASTLGQGGWETQYF. The CDR3 DNA is TGTGCCAGCACCCTGGGACAGGGAGGGTGGGAGACCCAGTACTTC.